These T cell receptor beta chains were read from a single sample in a study of blood T cell repertoires in COVID-19. Only in-frame clones appear in the TCRdb table, and some are missing; sequencing was by immunoSEQ multiplex PCR. The data contain about 190,000 clones, 90% of them singletons. Sequencing was performed on peripheral blood. These receptor sequences come from a middle-aged man with acute or convalescent COVID-19. Each CDR3 is given with its conserved first and last residue. The D gene is left open where the match is weak. Clone size is given for some rows only: seen once, a few or many times, or a class if the clone is expanded.

CASSQGQLYSPLHF,TGTGCCAGCAGCCAGGGACAGCTATATTCACCCCTCCACTTT,-,TRBD1,TRBJ1-6,TRBV3-1/TRBV3-2
CASSQSTLAGGVTDTQYF,TGCGCCAGCAGTCAATCGACGCTAGCGGGAGGAGTGACAGATACGCAGTATTTT,-,TRBD2,TRBJ2-3,TRBV23-1
CASSPRTGPNSPLHF,TGTGCCAGCAGTCCTAGGACAGGACCGAATTCACCCCTCCACTTT,-,TRBD1,TRBJ1-6,TRBV2
CASSPDRFNQPQHF,TGTGCCAGTAGTCCAGACAGATTCAATCAGCCCCAGCATTTT,-,-,TRBJ1-5,TRBV19
CASSLGPGQQETQYF,TGTGCCAGCAGCTTGGGACCGGGACAGCAAGAGACCCAGTACTTC,-,TRBD1,TRBJ2-5,TRBV5-4
CASSLVTGGDGYTF,TGTGCCAGCAGTTTAGTGACAGGGGGCGATGGCTACACCTTC,-,TRBD1,TRBJ1-2,TRBV28
CASSSGQGRLTGELFF,TGTGCTAGCAGCTCGGGACAGGGGCGGCTCACCGGGGAGCTGTTTTTT,once,TRBD1,TRBJ2-2,TRBV7-7
CASSAQGAGYGYTF,TGTGCCAGCAGTGCACAGGGGGCTGGCTATGGCTACACCTTC,-,TRBD1,TRBJ1-2,TRBV28
CASSQTLAGGPRETQYF,TGTGCCAGCAGCCAAACACTAGCGGGAGGGCCTAGAGAGACCCAGTACTTC,-,TRBD2,TRBJ2-5,TRBV28
CATSEGSGANQPQHF,TGTGCCACCAGCGAAGGGTCAGGGGCTAATCAGCCCCAGCATTTT,once,-,TRBJ1-5,TRBV24-1
CAISPLSTGELFF,TGTGCCATCAGCCCCTTGAGCACCGGGGAGCTGTTTTTT,few,-,TRBJ2-2,TRBV10-3
CASSLPQGLDTQYF,TGTGCCAGCAGTTTGCCCCAGGGTCTAGATACGCAGTATTTT,-,-,TRBJ2-3,TRBV28
CASSLGGAGGAGYTF,TGTGCCAGCAGCTTAGGAGGGGCAGGGGGCGCTGGCTACACCTTC,-,TRBD1,TRBJ1-2,TRBV7-9
CASSQGQGIEAFF,TGTGCCAGCAGCCAGGGACAGGGAATTGAAGCTTTCTTT,-,TRBD1,TRBJ1-1,TRBV3-1/TRBV3-2
CASSNSGAAEQYF,TGTGCCAGCAGCAATAGCGGGGCGGCCGAGCAGTACTTC,-,TRBD2,TRBJ2-7,TRBV7-6
CASSPELSGSTHEQFF,TGTGCCAGCTCACCAGAGTTGAGCGGGAGTACGCACGAGCAGTTCTTC,-,TRBD2,TRBJ2-1,TRBV18
CASSLRGELFF,TGTGCCAGCAGTTTACGAGGAGAGCTGTTTTTT,-,-,TRBJ2-2,TRBV27
CAWSFTTSGYTDTQYF,TGTGCCTGGAGTTTTACGACTAGCGGGTACACAGATACGCAGTATTTT,-,TRBD2,TRBJ2-3,TRBV30
CASGNRQGNRPQHF,TGTGCCAGCGGTAACAGACAGGGCAATCGGCCCCAGCATTTT,-,TRBD1,TRBJ1-5,TRBV28
CASSDGDREDGYTF,TGTGCCAGCAGTGACGGGGACAGGGAAGATGGCTACACCTTC,-,TRBD1,TRBJ1-2,TRBV6-4
CAWSLDRVQHF,TGTGCCTGGAGTCTCGACAGGGTCCAGCATTTT,-,TRBD1,TRBJ1-5,TRBV30
CASSLATSGSDEQFF,TGCGCCAGCAGCTTGGCCACTAGCGGGAGCGATGAGCAGTTCTTC,-,TRBD2,TRBJ2-1,TRBV5-1
CASSSRGTGANVLTF,TGTGCCAGCAGCAGCAGGGGTACTGGGGCCAACGTCCTGACTTTC,-,-,TRBJ2-6,TRBV7-9
CASSSPGQGRHSPLHF,TGTGCCAGCAGCTCTCCGGGACAGGGAAGACACTCACCCCTCCACTTT,-,TRBD1,TRBJ1-6,TRBV7-2
CASSAKGAPGVGEQFF,TGCGCCAGCAGCGCGAAGGGGGCGCCCGGTGTGGGGGAGCAGTTCTTC,-,TRBD1,TRBJ2-1,TRBV5-1
CASSPTGTVNEKLFF,TGTGCCAGCAGCCCGACCGGGACAGTGAATGAAAAACTGTTTTTT,-,TRBD1,TRBJ1-4,TRBV4-2
CASSLARDYTF,TGTGCCAGCAGCTTAGCACGGGACTACACCTTC,-,-,TRBJ1-2,TRBV7-9
CASSGQTPYGEQYF,TGCGCCAGCAGCGGACAGACACCCTACGGCGAGCAGTACTTC,-,-,TRBJ2-7,TRBV10-1
CASSPIWGEGRDTQYF,TGTGCCAGTAGTCCAATATGGGGGGAGGGCAGGGATACGCAGTATTTT,-,TRBD2,TRBJ2-3,TRBV19
CASSLAGGYTEAFF,TGCGCCAGCAGCTTGGCCGGAGGGTACACTGAAGCTTTCTTT,few,-,TRBJ1-1,TRBV5-1
CASNPTGELYTEAFF,TGTGCCAGCAACCCAACAGGGGAGCTGTACACTGAAGCTTTCTTT,few,TRBD1,TRBJ1-1,TRBV27
CASSHGQGADNEQFF,TGCGCCAGCAGCCACGGACAGGGGGCGGATAATGAGCAGTTCTTC,-,TRBD1,TRBJ2-1,TRBV5-1
CASSSHDWLEQYF,TGTGCCAGCAGCTCACACGATTGGCTCGAGCAGTACTTC,-,-,TRBJ2-7,TRBV7-2
CAWKAALAGGGQFF,TGTGCCTGGAAGGCCGCTCTAGCTGGGGGGGGGCAGTTCTTC,-,TRBD2,TRBJ2-1,TRBV30